This entry concerns a single TCR beta chain. Its antigen is currently unknown. The read is 3 residues too short to cover the CDR3 end, so that end is filled in from the germline J gene. The source of the sample is a study of T cells in women clearing cervical HPV infection. Study overall: Case blood drawn at lesion detection; control blood after infection cleared. Cases' blood sampling followed lesion detection by median roughly 160 days (90 to 200). General study points: CIN3+ cases had significantly higher TCR richness than controls; evenness did not differ. Richness plus V gene abundances separated cases from controls with AUC over 0.8.

The CDR3 sequence is 15 residues long. From germline, CDR1 is DFQATT and CDR2 SNEGSKA (reference sequence). Only in-frame clones appear in the TCRdb table, and some are missing; sequencing was by immunoSEQ multiplex PCR. Recorded here are 30,000 to 35,000 clones; the top ten clones represent roughly 1.5%. Sequences were obtained from blood buffy coat. The chain uses TRBV20-1 and TRBJ2-3; TRBD2 aligns across 9 bases. This clonotype was obtained from a woman between 18 and 70 years old with a cervical HPV16 infection that either progressed to CIN3+ or cleared (not recorded which). The CDR3 DNA, read in part, is TGCAGTGCTAGATCTCCGGGACTAGCCCAAGAGACG. This translates into CSARSPGLAQET. The whole CDR3 sequence is CSARSPGLAQETQYF.